Each of the 22 T cell receptor beta chains below was sequenced from the same sample in a study of T-cell reconstitution after alpha-beta-depleted transplantation in children. Preparation of the TCRbeta library involved a method that used unique molecular identifiers. TCRdb recomputed calls from the PCR reads with MiXCR, one row per CDR3 protein. The data contain some 76,000 distinct CDR3 sequences, about a tenth of them singletons. The material sequenced was PBMCs, taken before TCRalphabeta/CD19-depleted stem cell transplant. These TCRs come from a boy aged 5-17 years with acute myeloid leukemia, due to receive a stem cell transplant.

This clonotype was recorded many times. The chain employs TRBV7-2 and TRBJ2-5, with D tentatively TRBD1 (6 bases). Germline lookup yields CDR1 SGHTA and CDR2 FQGNSA. The CDR3 has 15 residues. V was pared by 1 base and J by 4 bases, with 13 bases between. CDR3 nucleotide sequence: TGTGCCAGCAGCTTAGGGGGGCGGGTTTCAGAGACCCAGTACTTC. As protein: CASSLGGRVSETQYF.

At least ten counts were recorded for this clonotype. This chain uses TRBV3-1 with TRBJ2-3; 12 bases fit TRBD1. The CDR3 is 16 amino acids. V shed 4 bases and J 6 bases; nucleotides not matched to a gene: 8. Germline V gene data show CDR1 as LGHDT and CDR2 as YNNKEL (reference sequence). CDR3 in DNA: TGTGCCAGCAGCCGGAGGGACAGGGGGCGAGGGGATACGCAGTATTTT. Residues: CASSRRDRGRGDTQYF.

This clonotype was seen at least ten times. The gene calls are TRBV3-1 and TRBJ2-7; D is uncertain. V lost 1 base to trimming and J lost 6 bases, with 7 bases between them. CDR3 length: 12 residues. The germline V gene has CDR1 LGHDT and CDR2 YNNKEL (reference sequence). CDR3 coding DNA: TGTGCCAGCAGCCAAGTCGGGCGCGAGCAGTACTTC. It yields the protein CASSQVGREQYF.

This clonotype was recorded many times. This chain joins TRBV28 and TRBJ2-1; D possibly matches TRBD1 or TRBD2 (5 bases each). Looked up from germline, CDR1 is MDHEN and CDR2 is SYDVKM. This CDR3 is 12 amino acids long. With 6 bases removed from V and 10 bases from J, the gap between germline ends came to 13 bases. CDR3 residues: CASRIRGKEQFF. The CDR3 region has the DNA TGTGCCAGCAGAATCCGGGGCAAAGAGCAGTTCTTC.

This clonotype occurred a few times. The rearrangement links TRBV7-8 to TRBJ1-2; D possibly corresponds to TRBD1 (5 bases). CDR1 SGHVS and CDR2 FQNEAQ come from the germline V gene. The CDR3 is made up of 15 amino acids. Deletions cut 4 bases from V and 6 bases from J, with 18 bases between. DNA for the CDR3: TGTGCCAGCAGCTCCCCGAACAGGCCTTGGGATGGCTACACCTTC. Translating gives CASSSPNRPWDGYTF.

This clonotype was seen repeatedly, ten times or more. The chain carries TRBV5-1 and TRBJ1-3; D is unresolved. With 0 bases removed from V and 6 bases from J, the gap between germline ends came to 4 bases. The CDR3 contains 12 residues. Germline-derived CDR1 and CDR2 are SGHRS and YFSETQ. CDR3 residues: CASSLDANTIYF. The CDR3 DNA sequence: TGCGCCAGCAGCTTGGATGCAAACACCATATATTTT.

The V call is TRBV4-3, the J call TRBJ2-1; the D is unclear. Per germline, CDR1 LGHNA and CDR2 YSLEER. V was clipped by 0 bases and J by 0 bases, with 12 bases between them. This CDR3 is built from 17 residues. CDR3 sequence: CASSQDVPVSSYNEQFF. The CDR3 DNA reads TGCGCCAGCAGCCAAGACGTACCCGTTAGCTCCTACAATGAGCAGTTCTTC.

This clonotype occurred many times. The chain joins TRBV4-3 to TRBJ2-7, with D hard to call. The germline V and J ends were trimmed by 2 bases and 4 bases, with 9 bases remaining between them. Germline CDR1 reads LGHNA; CDR2 reads YSLEER. The CDR3 is 13 residues long. Written as DNA, the CDR3 is TGCGCCAGCAGCCAACACCCAGCTTACGAGCAGTACTTC. Protein product: CASSQHPAYEQYF.

Details on this clonotype: A much larger clone sits a single nucleotide away, making a read error possible. The rearrangement joins TRBV24-1 to TRBJ1-5; D gene unclear. In germline, CDR1 is KGHDR, CDR2 SFDVKD. The CDR3 has 13 amino acids. The V gene lost 6 bases and the J gene lost 5 bases, with 10 bases spanning the gap. The CDR3 bases are TGTGCCACCAGTCCCGATGTTCATCAGCCCCAGCATTTT. Its protein is CATSPDVHQPQHF.

This rearrangement joins TRBV4-2 to TRBJ2-7; no definite D call. Germline loops: CDR1 LGHNA, CDR2 YNFKEQ. The V end was cut by 2 bases, the J end by 3 bases, with 5 bases between. This CDR3 region has 12 residues. The CDR3 loop is CASSQHSYEQYF. DNA of the CDR3: TGTGCCAGCAGCCAACATAGCTACGAGCAGTACTTC.

Many counts were recorded for this clonotype. The rearrangement uses TRBV12-3 or TRBV12-4 and TRBJ1-5, with unresolved D. V lost 1 base and J 6 bases, leaving 10 bases between the germline ends. The CDR3 runs 14 residues. The CDR3, as DNA: TGTGCCAGCAGTTTAGGGGCAGCGAGTCAGCCCCAGCATTTT. It is translated as CASSLGAASQPQHF.

In its sample, this clonotype ranks as medium-sized (0.01 to 0.1%). The V gene is TRBV4-1, the J gene TRBJ1-1, with D maybe TRBD1 (6 bases). Germline V gives CDR1 MGHRA, CDR2 YSYEKL. The ends were cut back, 2 bases at V and 0 bases at J, with 16 bases in the middle. This CDR3 spans 17 amino acids. The CDR3, as DNA: TGCGCCAGCAGCCAATACTCCGGGGGCAGCGTGAACACTGAAGCTTTCTTT. This gives the protein CASSQYSGGSVNTEAFF.

At least ten counts were recorded for this clonotype. The rearrangement joins TRBV7-2 to TRBJ1-2; D is uncertain. This CDR3 is built from 12 residues. Germline CDR1 and CDR2: SGHTA and FQGNSA. The V and J ends lost 5 bases and 3 bases respectively, with 7 bases between them. CDR3 sequence (DNA): TGTGCCAGCAGCCCTGAGCACTATGGCTACACCTTC. Translation gives CASSPEHYGYTF.

This clonotype came up a few times. The genes are TRBV4-3 and TRBJ2-5, with a weak D call TRBD2 (5 bases). Germline V gives CDR1 LGHNA, CDR2 YSLEER. V lost 1 base and J 5 bases, leaving 23 bases between the germline ends. The CDR3 runs 18 residues. CDR3 amino acids: CASSQGHHSTLGVETQYF. The CDR3, as DNA: TGCGCCAGCAGCCAAGGTCACCATAGTACTCTGGGAGTCGAGACCCAGTACTTC.

This clonotype was counted a few times. The chain carries TRBV27 and TRBJ2-5; the D gene could be TRBD1 or TRBD2 (5 bases each). The CDR3 loop spans 15 amino acids. Germline V gene sequence: CDR1 MNHEY, CDR2 SMNVEV (reference sequence). The V end lost 3 bases, the J end lost 1 base, and 12 bases lay between the germline ends. CDR3 coding DNA: TGTGCCAGCAGTTTCCCCGGGGACCCCCAAGAGACCCAGTACTTC. It translates to CASSFPGDPQETQYF.

V usage is TRBV20-1 and J usage is TRBJ1-6; unclear D gene. CDR1 is DFQATT, CDR2 SNEGSKA, per germline (reference sequence). This CDR3 is built from 12 residues. V was cut by 3 bases and J by 7 bases, with 7 bases left in between. The CDR3, as DNA: TGCAGTGCTAGCCAGACGAATTCACCCCTCCACTTT. Translated, it gives CSASQTNSPLHF.

V usage is TRBV10-3 and J usage is TRBJ1-5, with D unclear. The V end was cut by 0 bases, the J end by 5 bases, with 5 bases between. Germline CDR1 is ENHRY and CDR2 is SYGVKD. The CDR3 runs to 13 residues. The CDR3 loop is CAISESGDQPQHF. In DNA, the CDR3 is TGTGCCATCAGTGAGTCGGGAGATCAGCCCCAGCATTTT.

This clonotype was recorded many times. This chain links TRBV12-3 or TRBV12-4 with TRBJ2-2, with D possibly matching TRBD2 (5 bases). This CDR3 contains 14 residues. Trimming cost V 7 bases and J 9 bases, with 18 bases left between them. CDR3 loop: CASITLDAPRELFF. The CDR3 bases are TGTGCCAGCATTACACTAGACGCCCCCCGGGAGCTGTTTTTT.

This clonotype was counted ten times or more. The chain employs TRBV7-2 and TRBJ2-5, with no clear D. V was shortened by 4 bases and J by 4 bases, with 10 bases between the two germline ends. This CDR3 is 13 amino acids long. The germline V gene encodes CDR1 SGHTA and CDR2 FQGNSA. In nucleotides, the CDR3 is TGTGCCAGCAGCTACGAAATGGGAGAGACCCAGTACTTC. Protein product: CASSYEMGETQYF.

This clonotype was seen many times. The chain is built from TRBV12-3 or TRBV12-4 and TRBJ2-7, with 11 positions matching TRBD1. V trimming: 3 bases; J trimming: 8 bases; junction bases outside the gene matches: 9. This CDR3 comprises 15 residues. The CDR3 here is CASSLGQGVWSKQYF. The CDR3 region has the DNA TGTGCCAGCAGTTTGGGACAGGGGGTTTGGAGCAAGCAGTACTTC.

This clonotype was detected ten times or more. The rearrangement uses TRBV15 and TRBJ1-1; D unresolved. Germline V gene sequence: CDR1 LNHNV, CDR2 YYDKDF (reference sequence). The CDR3 is 15 residues long. V was cut by 3 bases and J by 3 bases, with 14 bases left in between. The CDR3 reads CATSRDPTRHTEAFF. The CDR3 DNA is TGTGCCACCAGCAGGGACCCTACAAGGCACACTGAAGCTTTCTTT.

This clonotype was found many times. The CDR3 DNA reads TGCAGCGTTGCGGACGATAGCAATCAGCCCCAGCATTTT. As protein: CSVADDSNQPQHF. This sequence joins TRBV29-1 and TRBJ1-5, with unresolved D. From germline, CDR1 is SQVTM and CDR2 ANQGSEA. This CDR3 has 13 residues. The V and J ends lost 4 bases and 0 bases respectively, with 7 bases between them.